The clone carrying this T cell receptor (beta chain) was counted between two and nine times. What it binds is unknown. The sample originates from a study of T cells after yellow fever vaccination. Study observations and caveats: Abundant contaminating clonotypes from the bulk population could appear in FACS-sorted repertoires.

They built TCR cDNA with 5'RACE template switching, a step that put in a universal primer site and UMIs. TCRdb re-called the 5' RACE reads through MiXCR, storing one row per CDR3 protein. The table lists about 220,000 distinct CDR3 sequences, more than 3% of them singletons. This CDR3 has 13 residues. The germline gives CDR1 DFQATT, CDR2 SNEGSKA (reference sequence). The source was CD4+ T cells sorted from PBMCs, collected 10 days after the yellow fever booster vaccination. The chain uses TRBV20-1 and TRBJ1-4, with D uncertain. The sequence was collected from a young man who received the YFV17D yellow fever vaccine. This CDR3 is CAWEGGANEKLFF. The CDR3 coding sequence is TGCGCGTGGGAGGGTGGGGCTAATGAAAAACTGTTTTTT.